This TCR beta chain was observed in a study of T cell responses to AZD1222 COVID-19 vaccine. About this clone: Its antigen remains unidentified.

Here immunoSEQ multiplex PCR was the method, and the copy in TCRdb shows in-frame clones only, minus some. The data hold approximately 97,000 clones, with around 87% observed a single time. Study results and limitations: Seropositive status at baseline applied to only five to seven AZD1222 recipients. A mostly white British donor set with more females was recruited, and clonal diversity was possibly underestimated. Repertoires were obtained solely post-peak T cell response.

The V segment lost 3 bases and the J segment 3 bases; nucleotides outside the gene matches: 8. Germline lookup yields CDR1 MGHDK and CDR2 SYGVNS. CDR3 size: 16 residues. The rearrangement joins TRBV25-1 to TRBJ2-1; 7 bases are a match to TRBD2. Sequenced material: peripheral blood, taken on day 0 of AZD1222 vaccination. This TCR was sampled from an adult in good health. CDR3 DNA sequence: TGTGCCAGCAGTGAGGTTGCTAGCGGAGACTACAATGAGCAGTTCTTC. Protein: CASSEVASGDYNEQFF.